This TCR beta chain was retrieved from a study of brain T cells in children with intractable seizures. Trimming removed 1 base at V and 7 bases at J, with 15 bases between. The CDR3 has 15 residues. Looked up from germline, CDR1 is SGDLS and CDR2 is YYNGEE. Surgery cases with the highest brain T cell transcript signatures were chosen for sequencing. Sequenced by immunoSEQ multiplex PCR; TCRdb stores in-frame clones only, minus some. The table shows some 62,000 clones, with roughly 95% occurring only once. The source material was peripheral blood, sampled at surgery. The TCR originated in a boy younger than two with focal cortical dysplasia and intractable seizures. The V gene is TRBV9, the J gene TRBJ2-1; maybe TRBD1 (5 bases). In DNA form, the CDR3 reads TGTGCCAGCAGCGTAATCGGCCAGGGAAATAATGAGCAGTTCTTC. This translates into CASSVIGQGNNEQFF. Full variable domain (missing parts from reference TRBV9 and TRBJ2-1): DSGVTQTPKHLITATGQRVTLRCSPRSGDLSVYWYQQSLDQGLQFLIQYYNGEERAKGNILERFSAQQFPDLHSELNLSSLELGDSALYFCASSVIGQGNNEQFFGPGTRLTVL.